The following is a T cell receptor beta chain sequence with its context. Using immunoSEQ multiplex PCR, the repertoire was profiled, and TCRdb retains in-frame clones only, with some absent. The data contain 7,500 to 8,000 clones, 70% to 90% of them seen just once; the ten biggest clones take up approximately 3.8%. This sample is drawn from a study of chemoradiotherapy in HPV16-positive cancers. The sequencing used tumor tissue, collected from a patient who underwent chemoradiotherapy. This clonotype originated in a human donor with HPV-associated anogenital cancer.

The CDR3 region has the DNA TGTGGAGGGAGGGGCGCGCCTGGAAACACCATATATTTT. Protein product: CGGRGAPGNTIYF. The rearrangement links TRBV10-3 to TRBJ1-3, with D perhaps matching TRBD1 (5 bases). The CDR3 is 13 residues long. Germline CDR1 ENHRY, CDR2 SYGVKD.